The rows below give T cell receptor beta chains drawn from one sample of a study of cytomegalovirus exposure and HLA in healthy donors. Here immunoSEQ multiplex PCR was the method, and the copy in TCRdb shows in-frame clones only, minus some. The sample lists over 200,000 clones; about 91% were seen once. Sequencing was carried out using PBMCs. All receptors derive from a woman younger than 30 in good health and CMV-seronegative. Each CDR3 is given with its conserved first and last residue. D genes are given only for firm matches. Some rows have no size entry. The others give once, few or many, or a class for an expanded clone.

D: -
J: TRBJ2-3
V: TRBV30
size: -
DNA: TGTGCCTGGAGTGTACTGGACTATACGCAGTATTTT
CDR3: CAWSVLDYTQYF

D: TRBD2
J: TRBJ2-2
V: TRBV19
size: once
DNA: TGTGCCAGTAGTCTCGGGACTAGCGGGACCGTCGTTACCGGGGAGCTGTTTTTT
CDR3: CASSLGTSGTVVTGELFF

D: -
J: TRBJ1-5
V: TRBV28
size: -
DNA: TGTGCCAGCAGGACACCTGGGGGGAATCGACCCCAGCATTTT
CDR3: CASRTPGGNRPQHF

D: -
J: TRBJ2-4
V: TRBV5-8
size: -
DNA: TGTGCCAGCAGCTTGGAAGCCGTGTATCAGTACTTC
CDR3: CASSLEAVYQYF

D: TRBD2
J: TRBJ2-7
V: TRBV5-1
size: -
DNA: TGCGCCAGCAGCCTCCAGGAGCGGGGGAGGTCCCACGAGCAGTACTTC
CDR3: CASSLQERGRSHEQYF

D: TRBD1
J: TRBJ1-4
V: TRBV18
size: -
DNA: TGTGCCAGCTCCCCGGACAGGAGTAATGAAAAACTGTTTTTT
CDR3: CASSPDRSNEKLFF

D: TRBD2
J: TRBJ2-7
V: TRBV4-1
size: few
DNA: TGCGCCAGCAGCCAGACTAGCGGACCCTACGAGCAGTACTTC
CDR3: CASSQTSGPYEQYF

D: TRBD1
J: TRBJ2-7
V: TRBV6-6
size: -
DNA: TGTGCCAGCAGTTACGGGACAGGGGGCTACGAGCAGTACTTC
CDR3: CASSYGTGGYEQYF

D: -
J: TRBJ2-1
V: TRBV2
size: -
DNA: TGTGCCGGGGGCCTATTCTACAATGAGCAGTTCTTC
CDR3: CAGGLFYNEQFF

D: TRBD1
J: TRBJ1-2
V: TRBV5-6
size: -
DNA: TGTGCCAGCATCTGGACAGGGGGAGTAGACTATGGCTACACCTTC
CDR3: CASIWTGGVDYGYTF

D: TRBD1
J: TRBJ1-3
V: TRBV28
size: -
DNA: TGTGCCAGCAGTTTATTTTCCGGGACAGGAGCGTTAGGAAACACCATATATTTT
CDR3: CASSLFSGTGALGNTIYF

D: -
J: TRBJ2-1
V: TRBV6-5
size: -
DNA: TGTGCCAGCAGTTCACGGCGTGGCGGGACTTACAATGAGCAGTTCTTC
CDR3: CASSSRRGGTYNEQFF

D: TRBD1
J: TRBJ1-2
V: TRBV28
size: -
DNA: TGTGCCAGCAGTTGGGGACAGTGGACTGGCTACACCTTC
CDR3: CASSWGQWTGYTF

D: -
J: TRBJ2-7
V: TRBV6-6
size: -
DNA: TGTGCCAGCAGTTACTCCGCAAGCCACGAGCAGTACTTC
CDR3: CASSYSASHEQYF

D: -
J: TRBJ2-4
V: TRBV11-2
size: once
DNA: TGTGCCAGCAGCCCCGAGGAGGGCATCAAAAACATTCAGTACTTC
CDR3: CASSPEEGIKNIQYF

D: -
J: TRBJ1-2
V: TRBV5-6
size: -
DNA: TGTGCCAGCAGCTTGGTGGATGTACGGGGTCATTATGGCTACACCTTC
CDR3: CASSLVDVRGHYGYTF

D: TRBD1
J: TRBJ1-3
V: TRBV5-6
size: -
DNA: TGTGCCAGCAGCCTTTTTCTGACAGGGCCTTCTCTGGACACCATATATTTT
CDR3: CASSLFLTGPSLDTIYF

D: TRBD2
J: TRBJ2-2
V: TRBV7-3
size: -
DNA: TGTGCCAGCAGCTTCACTAGCGGCAACACCGGGGAGCTGTTTTTT
CDR3: CASSFTSGNTGELFF

D: TRBD2
J: TRBJ2-5
V: TRBV18
size: -
DNA: TGTGCCAGCTCACGGGGGACTAGACAAGAGACCCAGTACTTC
CDR3: CASSRGTRQETQYF

D: -
J: TRBJ1-4
V: TRBV5-1
size: -
DNA: TGCGCCAGCAGCGCTACAGGCCTTTATAATGAAAAACTGTTTTTT
CDR3: CASSATGLYNEKLFF

D: TRBD1
J: TRBJ2-7
V: TRBV5-1
size: -
DNA: TGCGCCAGCAGCTTGGGGCAGGGGGCGACCTACGAGCAGTACTTC
CDR3: CASSLGQGATYEQYF

D: TRBD1
J: TRBJ2-7
V: TRBV5-1
size: -
DNA: TGCGCCAGCAGAACCGGGACAGAAACTTACGAGCAGTACTTC
CDR3: CASRTGTETYEQYF

D: TRBD1
J: TRBJ1-4
V: TRBV2
size: -
DNA: TGTGCCACCGGACAGGGAGGGAATGAAAAACTGTTTTTT
CDR3: CATGQGGNEKLFF

D: TRBD2
J: TRBJ2-7
V: TRBV27
size: once
DNA: TGTGCCAGCAGTGACCCCGGGACTAGCCGCTCCTACGAGCAGTACTTC
CDR3: CASSDPGTSRSYEQYF

D: TRBD2
J: TRBJ2-5
V: TRBV4-3
size: -
DNA: TGCGCCAGCAGCCAGGTAGCGGGAGGTTTACAAGAGACCCAGTACTTC
CDR3: CASSQVAGGLQETQYF

D: -
J: TRBJ2-7
V: TRBV6-6
size: -
DNA: TGTGCCAGCAGTTTCCAGGGGAGCTCCTACGAGCAGTACTTC
CDR3: CASSFQGSSYEQYF

D: -
J: TRBJ2-5
V: TRBV7-9
size: -
DNA: TGTGCCAGCAGCTTACGGGGGAAGGAGACCCAGTACTTC
CDR3: CASSLRGKETQYF

D: -
J: TRBJ2-1
V: TRBV2
size: once
DNA: TGTGCCAGCAGTGAAGCGCGTTTAGCCCACTCCTACAATGAGCAGTTCTTC
CDR3: CASSEARLAHSYNEQFF